The present T cell receptor beta chain was sequenced within a study of patients and donors after allogeneic stem cell transplantation. A few counts support this clonotype. The CDR3 is 17 amino acids. V lost 0 bases to trimming and J lost 6 bases, with 20 bases between them. Germline V lookup: CDR1 MNHEY, CDR2 SVGAGI. Each CDR3 protein is one row after TCRdb ran MiXCR on the RT-PCR reads. The repertoire includes about 150,000 distinct CDR3 sequences, roughly two fifths of them detected once, and roughly 52% sits in the top ten. The sample comprised blood, either unsorted or a sorted T cell fraction (not recorded which). The sequence came from a human donor who was either an allogeneic HSCT recipient or a stem cell or donor lymphocyte infusion donor (not recorded which). It is not recorded whose cells these are; they may come from a transplant donor. This sequence joins TRBV6-5 and TRBJ1-2; possibly TRBD1 for D (5 bases). This CDR3 is CASSYSFIVGGADGYTF. For the CDR3, the DNA is TGTGCCAGCAGTTACTCGTTTATAGTCGGGGGAGCGGATGGCTACACCTTC.